These 19 T cell receptor beta chains came from one sample sequenced in a study of T-cell reconstitution after alpha-beta-depleted transplantation in children. TCRbeta library construction was performed incorporating unique molecular identifiers. MiXCR, run by TCRdb on the PCR reads, gives a single entry per CDR3 protein. The sample includes roughly 310,000 distinct CDR3 sequences, approximately 23% of them seen just once. This specimen was PBMCs, mostly from graft donor cells, taken 180 days after TCRalphabeta/CD19-depleted stem cell transplant. The receptors shown here come from a male patient aged 5 to 17 who had a stem cell transplant for acute lymphoblastic leukemia, so the T cells may come from the graft donor.

This clonotype was counted between two and nine times. The chain joins TRBV28 to TRBJ1-1, with D unresolved. The V gene's germline CDR1 is MDHEN and CDR2 SYDVKM. This CDR3 has 12 amino acids. With 3 bases removed from V and 7 bases from J, the gap between germline ends came to 9 bases. The CDR3 loop reads CASSLSGYEAFF. DNA for the CDR3: TGTGCCAGCAGTTTGTCCGGATATGAAGCTTTCTTT. Full variable domain (rest looked up from reference TRBV28 and TRBJ1-1): DVKVTQSSRYLVKRTGEKVFLECVQDMDHENMFWYRQDPGLGLRLIYFSYDVKMKEKGDIPEGYSVSREKKERFSLILESASTNQTSMYLCASSLSGYEAFFGQGTRLTVV.

The gene calls are TRBV7-2 and TRBJ1-6; 8 nucleotides align to TRBD1. Germline V CDR1 and CDR2: SGHTA, FQGNSA. The CDR3 has 16 amino acids. Unmatched junction bases numbered 11, after V lost 6 bases and J lost 7 bases. CDR3 nucleotide sequence: TGTGCCAGCAGTCACAGGGGGACCCGGGGGAATTCACCCCTCCACTTT. It translates to CASSHRGTRGNSPLHF.

This clonotype was counted between two and nine times. The gene calls are TRBV7-9 and TRBJ1-1; TRBD1 might be the D (5 bases). CDR1 SEHNR and CDR2 FQNEAQ come from the germline V gene (reference sequence). This CDR3 has 15 residues. The V and J ends lost 5 bases and 3 bases respectively, with 16 bases between them. In DNA, the CDR3 is TGTGCCAGCAGCCCGGGGGTGGGAGTGGACACTGAAGCTTTCTTT. This gives the protein CASSPGVGVDTEAFF. The variable domain in full, with the rest retrieved from reference TRBV7-9 and TRBJ1-1, is DTGVSQNPRHKITKRGQNVTFRCDPISEHNRLYWYRQTLGQGPEFLTYFQNEAQLEKSRLLSDRFSAERPKGSFSTLEIQRTEQGDSAMYLCASSPGVGVDTEAFFGQGTRLTVV.

This chain uses TRBV6-1 with TRBJ2-2; 13 bases fit TRBD2. Germline CDR1 and CDR2: MNHNS and SASEGT. The V segment lost 6 bases and the J segment 3 bases; nucleotides outside the gene matches: 13. The CDR3 has 19 amino acids. CDR3 bases: TGTGCCAGCAGGGCTCATGTAACTAGCGGGAGGGCCTACACCGGGGAGCTGTTTTTT. Protein: CASRAHVTSGRAYTGELFF.

The chain couples TRBV4-2 to TRBJ1-2, with D possibly TRBD1 on 6 matching bases. The germline gives CDR1 LGHNA, CDR2 YNFKEQ. The CDR3 covers 15 residues. V gave up 3 bases and J gave up 7 bases, with 18 bases separating them. CDR3 in amino acids: CASSQPLGGRGGYTF. In DNA, the CDR3 is TGTGCCAGCAGCCAGCCCTTGGGGGGGCGCGGTGGCTACACCTTC.

The V and J genes are TRBV7-9 and TRBJ2-3, with unresolved D. This CDR3 region has 12 residues. Trimming removed 7 bases from V and 2 bases from J, with 7 bases in between. Per germline, CDR1 SEHNR and CDR2 FQNEAQ (reference sequence). The CDR3 loop reads CASKGFTDTQYF. Written as DNA, the CDR3 is TGTGCCAGCAAGGGCTTCACAGATACGCAGTATTTT.

The V gene is TRBV14, the J gene TRBJ2-3; D remains ambiguous. V gave up 4 bases and J gave up 2 bases, with 10 bases separating them. Germline CDR1 and CDR2: SGHDN and FVKESK. CDR3 size: 14 residues. This CDR3 reads CASSPIFVTDTQYF. The CDR3, as DNA: TGTGCCAGCAGCCCTATCTTTGTCACAGATACGCAGTATTTT.

The CDR3 DNA sequence: TGTGCCAGCAGCCCCGAGCTAGCCACAGATACGCAGTATTTT. Translation gives CASSPELATDTQYF. This chain uses TRBV7-8 with TRBJ2-3; a possible D gene is TRBD2 (5 bases). V lost 5 bases, J lost 2 bases, and 11 bases lay in between. The CDR3 covers 14 residues. CDR1 and CDR2 (germline): SGHVS, FQNEAQ.

This clonotype turned up a few times. The chain links TRBV15 to TRBJ2-5; D is unclear. CDR3 length: 13 residues. Germline V gene data show CDR1 as LNHNV and CDR2 as YYDKDF (reference sequence). Trimming cost V 0 bases and J 3 bases, with 5 bases left between them. This CDR3 reads CATSRDPEETQYF. Here the CDR3 DNA reads TGTGCCACCAGCAGAGATCCGGAAGAGACCCAGTACTTC.

There are a few counts of this clonotype. J is TRBJ2-1 and V is TRBV11-1; D unclear. There are 16 residues in the CDR3. Germline V CDR1 and CDR2: SGHAT, FQDESV (reference sequence). V was trimmed by 3 bases and J by 0 bases, leaving 12 bases between them. DNA of the CDR3: TGTGCCAGCAGCTTTTTTTCCCCGAGCTCCTACAATGAGCAGTTCTTC. It codes for CASSFFSPSSYNEQFF. Using reference TRBV11-1 and TRBJ2-1 for the parts outside the CDR3, the full variable domain is EAEVAQSPRYKITEKSQAVAFWCDPISGHATLYWYRQILGQGPELLVQFQDESVVDDSQLPKDRFSAERLKGVDSTLKIQPAELGDSAMYLCASSFFSPSSYNEQFFGPGTRLTVL.

J is TRBJ2-5 and V is TRBV5-1, with D unresolved. From germline, CDR1 is SGHRS and CDR2 YFSETQ. The V and J ends lost 4 bases and 5 bases respectively, with 12 bases between them. This CDR3 comprises 13 residues. The CDR3 here is CASSPGPPETQYF. The CDR3 coding sequence is TGCGCCAGCAGCCCCGGGCCGCCTGAGACCCAGTACTTC.

This chain links TRBV20-1 with TRBJ1-3, with a tentative D call TRBD1 (5 bases). Germline V gives CDR1 DFQATT, CDR2 SNEGSKA (reference sequence). Trimming took off 5 bases at V and 3 bases at J, with 14 bases between the two ends. This CDR3 is 14 amino acids long. The CDR3 coding sequence is TGCAGTGCTGACGCTTGGGGGTTTGGAAACACCATATATTTT. As protein: CSADAWGFGNTIYF.

Only a few counts were recorded for this clonotype. The V and J genes are TRBV29-1 and TRBJ2-1; perhaps TRBD2 as D (6 bases). Germline values: CDR1 SQVTM, CDR2 ANQGSEA. This CDR3 spans 16 amino acids. Trimming shortened V by 3 bases and J by 0 bases, and 15 bases separated the two germline ends. The CDR3 protein is CSVDGNTGASYNEQFF. The DNA of the CDR3 is TGCAGCGTTGATGGGAATACGGGAGCCTCCTACAATGAGCAGTTCTTC.

This chain connects TRBV4-1 to TRBJ2-7; 10 bases map to TRBD2. Germline V gene sequence: CDR1 MGHRA, CDR2 YSYEKL. The CDR3 extends over 14 amino acids. V gave up 3 bases and J gave up 4 bases; unmatched junction bases: 3. The CDR3 is CASSQQAGGYEQYF. The CDR3 coding sequence is TGCGCCAGCAGCCAGCAAGCGGGAGGGTACGAGCAGTACTTC.

The chain uses TRBV12-3 or TRBV12-4 and TRBJ2-7; 9 nucleotides line up with TRBD1. Losses at the gene ends were 1 base for V and 5 bases for J; bases not matched to a gene: 6. The CDR3 length is 15 residues. CDR3 region: CASSLVVTGGDEQYF. CDR3 in DNA: TGTGCCAGCAGTTTAGTCGTAACAGGGGGCGACGAGCAGTACTTC.

There are a few counts of this clonotype. The CDR3 nucleotides read TGTGCTAGTGGACCCGACATTTTAAGGGAGCCCCAGCATTTT. Amino acid sequence: CASGPDILREPQHF. The V call is TRBV12-5, the J call TRBJ1-5; no clear D. Deletions cut 6 bases from V and 8 bases from J, with 17 bases between. CDR1 LGHNT and CDR2 FRNRAP come from the germline V gene. This CDR3 region has 14 residues.

The chain uses TRBV5-1 and TRBJ2-5, with 13 nucleotides matching TRBD2. Unmatched junction bases numbered 11, after V lost 4 bases and J lost 5 bases. The CDR3 totals 17 residues. Germline assignment: CDR1 SGHRS and CDR2 YFSETQ. CDR3 residues: CASSLDGTSGMGETQYF. CDR3 coding DNA: TGCGCCAGCAGCCTAGACGGGACTAGCGGGATGGGGGAGACCCAGTACTTC.

The chain links TRBV20-1 to TRBJ2-1; 9 nucleotides line up with TRBD2. This CDR3 is 15 amino acids long. V was clipped by 5 bases and J by 5 bases; unmatched bases: 10. The germline CDR1 and CDR2 sequences are DFQATT and SNEGSKA (reference sequence). CDR3 nucleotides: TGCAGTGCTCCCTGGGCGCTAGCGGGGAACAATGAGCAGTTCTTC. This encodes CSAPWALAGNNEQFF.

The table lists this clonotype with a count of one. The V and J genes are TRBV7-8 and TRBJ1-1, with 7 bases aligning to TRBD1. The trim removed 5 bases at V and 2 bases at J, leaving 11 bases unmatched. Germline loops: CDR1 SGHVS, CDR2 FQNEAQ. The CDR3 extends over 16 amino acids. The CDR3 region is CASSVFERGRNTEAFF. The CDR3 region has the DNA TGTGCCAGCAGCGTATTTGAGAGGGGGCGAAACACTGAAGCTTTCTTT.